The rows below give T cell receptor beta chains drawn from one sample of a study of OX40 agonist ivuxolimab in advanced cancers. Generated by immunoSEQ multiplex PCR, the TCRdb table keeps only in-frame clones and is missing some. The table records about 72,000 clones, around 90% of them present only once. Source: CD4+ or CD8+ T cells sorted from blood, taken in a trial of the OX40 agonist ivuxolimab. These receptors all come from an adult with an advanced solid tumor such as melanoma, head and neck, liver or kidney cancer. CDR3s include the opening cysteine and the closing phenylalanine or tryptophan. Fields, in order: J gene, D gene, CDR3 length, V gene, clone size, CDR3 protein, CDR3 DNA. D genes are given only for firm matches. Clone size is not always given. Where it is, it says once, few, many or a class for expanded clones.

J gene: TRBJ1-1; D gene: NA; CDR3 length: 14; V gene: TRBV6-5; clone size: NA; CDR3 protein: CASSFWAGNTEAFF; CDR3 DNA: TGTGCCAGCAGTTTCTGGGCGGGGAACACTGAAGCTTTCTTT
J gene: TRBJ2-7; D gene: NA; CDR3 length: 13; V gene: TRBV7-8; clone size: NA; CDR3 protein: CASSLGGYNEQYF; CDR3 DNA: TGTGCCAGCAGCTTAGGTGGTTATAACGAGCAGTACTTC
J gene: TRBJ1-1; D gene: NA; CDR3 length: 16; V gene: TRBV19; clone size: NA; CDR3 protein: CASSVYGRRKNTEAFF; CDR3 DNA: TGTGCCAGTAGCGTTTATGGCAGGCGAAAGAACACTGAAGCTTTCTTT
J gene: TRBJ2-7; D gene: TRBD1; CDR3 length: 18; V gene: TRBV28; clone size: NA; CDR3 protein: CASSSQTRDRGKSYEQYF; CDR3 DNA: TGTGCCAGCAGTTCTCAAACCCGGGACAGGGGAAAGAGCTACGAGCAGTACTTC
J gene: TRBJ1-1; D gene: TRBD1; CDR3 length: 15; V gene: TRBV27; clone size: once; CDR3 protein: CASSLGTGIGTEAFF; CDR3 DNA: TGTGCCAGCAGTCTCGGGACAGGGATAGGGACTGAAGCTTTCTTT
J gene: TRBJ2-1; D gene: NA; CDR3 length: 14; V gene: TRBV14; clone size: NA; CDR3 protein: CASSQEFRDNEQFF; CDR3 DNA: TGTGCCAGCAGCCAAGAGTTCCGCGACAATGAGCAGTTCTTC
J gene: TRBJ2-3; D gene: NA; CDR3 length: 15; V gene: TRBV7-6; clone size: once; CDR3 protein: CASSSGPLPRDTQYF; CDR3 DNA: TGTGCCAGCAGCTCGGGACCTCTACCGAGGGATACGCAGTATTTT
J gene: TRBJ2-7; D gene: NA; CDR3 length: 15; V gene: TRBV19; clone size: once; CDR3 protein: CASSLGGQGYHEQYF; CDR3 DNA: TGTGCCAGTAGCCTTGGAGGGCAGGGATACCACGAGCAGTACTTC
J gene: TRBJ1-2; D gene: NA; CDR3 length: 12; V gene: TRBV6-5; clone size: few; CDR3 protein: CASSFGPEGYTF; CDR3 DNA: TGTGCCAGCAGTTTTGGCCCGGAGGGCTACACCTTC
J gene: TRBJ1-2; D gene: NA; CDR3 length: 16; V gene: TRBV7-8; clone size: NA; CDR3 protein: CASTSTGRTPNYGYTF; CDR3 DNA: TGTGCCAGCACCTCTACGGGACGGACTCCTAACTATGGCTACACCTTC
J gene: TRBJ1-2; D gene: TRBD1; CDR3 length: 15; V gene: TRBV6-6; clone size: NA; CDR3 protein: CASSHPDREHYGYTF; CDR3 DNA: TGTGCCAGCAGTCACCCGGACAGGGAGCACTATGGCTACACCTTC
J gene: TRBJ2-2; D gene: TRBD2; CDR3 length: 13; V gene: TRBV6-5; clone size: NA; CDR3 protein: CASTAGESGELFF; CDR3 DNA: TGTGCCAGCACAGCGGGAGAGTCCGGGGAGCTGTTTTTT
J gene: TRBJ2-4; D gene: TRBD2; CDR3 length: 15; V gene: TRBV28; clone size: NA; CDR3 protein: CASSLIGAGGGIQYF; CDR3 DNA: TGTGCCAGCAGTTTAATCGGAGCGGGAGGAGGCATTCAGTACTTC
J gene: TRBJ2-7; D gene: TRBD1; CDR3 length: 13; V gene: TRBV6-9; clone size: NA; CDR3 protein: CASSWRQGNEQYF; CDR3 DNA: TGTGCCAGCAGTTGGCGACAGGGAAACGAGCAGTACTTC
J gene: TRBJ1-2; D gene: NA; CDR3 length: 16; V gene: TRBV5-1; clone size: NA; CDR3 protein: CASSFLSQHPNYGYTF; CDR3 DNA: TGCGCCAGCAGCTTCCTTTCGCAGCACCCTAACTATGGCTACACCTTC
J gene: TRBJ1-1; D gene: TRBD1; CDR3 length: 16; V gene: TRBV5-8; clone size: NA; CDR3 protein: CASSIGQGPLNTEAFF; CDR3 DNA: TGTGCCAGCAGCATCGGACAGGGACCCCTGAACACTGAAGCTTTCTTT
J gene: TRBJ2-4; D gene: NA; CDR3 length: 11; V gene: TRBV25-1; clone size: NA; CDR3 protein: CASRGSNIQYF; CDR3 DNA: TGTGCCAGCAGGGGATCAAACATTCAGTACTTC
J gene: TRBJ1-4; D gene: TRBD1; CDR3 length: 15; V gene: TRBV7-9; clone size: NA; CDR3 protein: CASSLWGQLDEKLFF; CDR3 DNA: TGTGCCAGCAGCTTATGGGGACAGCTCGATGAAAAACTGTTTTTT
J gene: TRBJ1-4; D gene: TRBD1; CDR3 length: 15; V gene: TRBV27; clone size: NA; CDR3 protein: CASSLLGTGYEKLFF; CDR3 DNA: TGTGCCAGCAGTCTGTTGGGGACAGGATATGAAAAACTGTTTTTT
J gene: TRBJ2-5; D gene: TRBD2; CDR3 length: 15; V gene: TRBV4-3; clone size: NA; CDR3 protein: CASSQENSGVETQYF; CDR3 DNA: TGCGCCAGCAGCCAAGAGAATAGCGGGGTCGAGACCCAGTACTTC
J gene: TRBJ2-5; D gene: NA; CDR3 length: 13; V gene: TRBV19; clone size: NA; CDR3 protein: CASSNGGQGTQYF; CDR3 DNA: TGTGCCAGTAGTAACGGGGGCCAGGGGACCCAGTACTTC
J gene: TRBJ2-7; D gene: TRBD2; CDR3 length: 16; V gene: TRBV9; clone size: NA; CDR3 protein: CASSSAGLAASYEQYF; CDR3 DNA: TGTGCCAGCAGCTCGGCCGGACTAGCGGCCTCCTACGAGCAGTACTTC
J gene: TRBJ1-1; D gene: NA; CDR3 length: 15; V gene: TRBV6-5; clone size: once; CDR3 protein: CASRLPRSGYTEAFF; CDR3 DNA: TGTGCCAGCAGATTACCCCGCTCCGGCTACACTGAAGCTTTCTTT
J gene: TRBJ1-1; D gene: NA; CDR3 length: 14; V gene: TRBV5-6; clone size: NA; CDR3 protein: CASSLGLMNTEAFF; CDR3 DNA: TGTGCCAGCAGCTTGGGACTCATGAACACTGAAGCTTTCTTT
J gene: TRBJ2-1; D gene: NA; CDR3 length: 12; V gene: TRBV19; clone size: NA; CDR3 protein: CASSIWLNEQFF; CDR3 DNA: TGTGCCAGTAGTATATGGCTCAATGAGCAGTTCTTC
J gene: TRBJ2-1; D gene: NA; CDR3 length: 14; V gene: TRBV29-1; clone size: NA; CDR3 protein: CSVEAEPQLTEQFF; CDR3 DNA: TGCAGCGTTGAAGCCGAGCCCCAGTTGACCGAGCAGTTCTTC
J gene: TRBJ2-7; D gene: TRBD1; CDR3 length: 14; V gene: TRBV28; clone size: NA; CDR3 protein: CASSRPGQGYEQYF; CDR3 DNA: TGTGCCAGCAGTCGACCGGGACAGGGCTACGAGCAGTACTTC
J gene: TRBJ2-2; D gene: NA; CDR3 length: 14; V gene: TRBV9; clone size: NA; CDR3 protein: CASSARQSTGELFF; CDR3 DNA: TGTGCCAGCAGCGCCCGACAGAGCACCGGGGAGCTGTTTTTT
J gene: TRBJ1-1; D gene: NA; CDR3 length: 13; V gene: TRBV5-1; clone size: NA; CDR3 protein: CASSLTGGTEAFF; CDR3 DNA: TGCGCCAGCAGCTTGACAGGAGGGACTGAAGCTTTCTTT
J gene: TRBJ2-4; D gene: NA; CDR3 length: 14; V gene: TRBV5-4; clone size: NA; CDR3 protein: CASSLALAKNIQYF; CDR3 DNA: TGTGCCAGCAGCTTGGCTTTAGCCAAAAACATTCAGTACTTC
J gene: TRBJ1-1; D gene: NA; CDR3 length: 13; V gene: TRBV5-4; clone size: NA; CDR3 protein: CASTEGLNTEAFF; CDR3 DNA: TGTGCCAGCACTGAGGGGTTGAACACTGAAGCTTTCTTT
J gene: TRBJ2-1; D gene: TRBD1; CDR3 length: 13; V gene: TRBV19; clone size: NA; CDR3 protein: CASSWGTVGEQFF; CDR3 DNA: TGTGCCAGTAGTTGGGGGACAGTTGGTGAGCAGTTCTTC
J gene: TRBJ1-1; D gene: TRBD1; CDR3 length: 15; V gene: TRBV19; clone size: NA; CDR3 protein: CASSIGQGASTEAFF; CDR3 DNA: TGTGCCAGTAGTATAGGCCAGGGGGCATCTACTGAAGCTTTCTTT
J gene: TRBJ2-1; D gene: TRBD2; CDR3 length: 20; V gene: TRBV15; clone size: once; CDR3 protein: CATSRGLAGGPTGSYNEQFF; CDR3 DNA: TGTGCCACCAGCAGAGGCCTAGCGGGAGGGCCAACGGGCTCCTACAATGAGCAGTTCTTC
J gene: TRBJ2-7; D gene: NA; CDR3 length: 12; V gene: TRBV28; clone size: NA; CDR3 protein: CASSSDSGEQYF; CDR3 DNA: TGTGCCAGCAGTTCGGACAGCGGCGAGCAGTACTTC
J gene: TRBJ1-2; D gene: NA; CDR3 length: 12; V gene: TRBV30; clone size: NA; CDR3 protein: CATRGQLLGYTF; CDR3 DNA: TGTGCCACCCGAGGACAGCTCTTGGGCTACACCTTC
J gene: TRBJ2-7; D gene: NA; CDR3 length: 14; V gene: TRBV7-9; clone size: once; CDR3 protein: CASSLAPATYEQYF; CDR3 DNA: TGTGCCAGCAGCTTAGCCCCCGCCACCTACGAGCAGTACTTC
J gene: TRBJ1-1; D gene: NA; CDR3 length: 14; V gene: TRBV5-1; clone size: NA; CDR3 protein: CASSPIELNTEAFF; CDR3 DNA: TGCGCCAGCAGCCCCATCGAGCTGAACACTGAAGCTTTCTTT
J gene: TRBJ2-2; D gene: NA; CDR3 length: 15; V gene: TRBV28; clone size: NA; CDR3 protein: CASSLLYRVSGELFF; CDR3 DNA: TGTGCCAGCAGTTTGTTATACAGGGTATCCGGGGAGCTGTTTTTT
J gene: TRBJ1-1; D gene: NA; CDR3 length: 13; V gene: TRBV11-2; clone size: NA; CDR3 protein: CASSLGINTEAFF; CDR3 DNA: TGTGCCAGCAGCTTAGGAATCAACACTGAAGCTTTCTTT
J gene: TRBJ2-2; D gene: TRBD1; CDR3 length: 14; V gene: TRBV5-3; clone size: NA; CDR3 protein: CARSFGTAPGELFF; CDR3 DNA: TGTGCCAGAAGCTTCGGGACAGCGCCCGGGGAGCTGTTTTTT
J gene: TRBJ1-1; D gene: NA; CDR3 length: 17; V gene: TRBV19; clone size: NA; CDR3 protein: CASSIDPNSPPNTEAFF; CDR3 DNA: TGTGCCAGTAGTATAGATCCCAACTCACCCCCGAACACTGAAGCTTTCTTT
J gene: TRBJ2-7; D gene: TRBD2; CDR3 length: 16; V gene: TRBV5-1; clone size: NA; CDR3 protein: CASSLALGLAVYEQYF; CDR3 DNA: TGCGCCAGCAGCTTGGCCTTGGGACTAGCGGTATACGAGCAGTACTTC
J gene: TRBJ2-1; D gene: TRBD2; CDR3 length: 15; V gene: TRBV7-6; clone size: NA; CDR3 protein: CASSWLREGYNEQFF; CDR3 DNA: TGTGCCAGCAGCTGGCTTAGGGAGGGCTACAATGAGCAGTTCTTC
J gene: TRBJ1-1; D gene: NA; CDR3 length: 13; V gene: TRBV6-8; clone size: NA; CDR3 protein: CASSRTENTEAFF; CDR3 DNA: TGTGCCAGCAGTCGGACAGAGAACACTGAAGCTTTCTTT
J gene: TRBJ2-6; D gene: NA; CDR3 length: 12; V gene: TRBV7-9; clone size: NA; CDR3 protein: CASGSGANVLTF; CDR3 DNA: TGTGCCAGCGGGTCTGGGGCCAACGTCCTGACTTTC
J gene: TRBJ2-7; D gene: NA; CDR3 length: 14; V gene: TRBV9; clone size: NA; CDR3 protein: CASSVGAGSYEQYF; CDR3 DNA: TGTGCCAGCAGCGTAGGGGCAGGCTCCTACGAGCAGTACTTC